Included here is one T cell receptor (beta chain) sequence, with context. What it binds is unknown. This CDR3 spans 17 amino acids. J was trimmed by 1 base and V by 2 bases; bases with no gene match: 6. Germline V gene data show CDR1 as MNHEY and CDR2 as SMNVEV (reference sequence). This sample was taken from a study of cytomegalovirus exposure and HLA in healthy donors. Sequencing used immunoSEQ multiplex PCR; TCRdb keeps in-frame clones, though not all of them. The data show about 270,000 clones, with roughly 85% seen just once and 1% held by the top ten. Overall study findings and caveats: Associated with cytomegalovirus, according to the listing, were 150 to 200 TCR beta chains. Most TCR sequences were rare, but some public TCRs occurred in many donors.

The source of this sequence is a woman under 30 in good health and CMV-seronegative. V and J are TRBV27 and TRBJ2-7, with 12 bases that match TRBD2. The sample comprised PBMCs. CDR3: CASSLRTSGEGSYEQYF. The CDR3 bases are TGTGCCAGCAGTTTACGGACTAGCGGGGAAGGATCCTACGAGCAGTACTTC.